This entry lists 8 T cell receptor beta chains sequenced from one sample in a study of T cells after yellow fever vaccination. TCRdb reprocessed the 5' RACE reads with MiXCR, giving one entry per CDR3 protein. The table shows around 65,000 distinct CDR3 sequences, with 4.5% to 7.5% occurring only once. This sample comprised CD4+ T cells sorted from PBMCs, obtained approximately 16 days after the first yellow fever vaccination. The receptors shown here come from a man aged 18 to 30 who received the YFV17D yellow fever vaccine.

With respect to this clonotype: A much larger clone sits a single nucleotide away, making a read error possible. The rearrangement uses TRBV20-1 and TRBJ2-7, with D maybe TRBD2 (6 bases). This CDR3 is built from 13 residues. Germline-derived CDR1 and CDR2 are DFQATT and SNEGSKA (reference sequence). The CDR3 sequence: CSTSRSHGGEQYF. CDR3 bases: TGCAGTACTAGCAGAAGCCATGGGGGGGAGCAGTACTTC.

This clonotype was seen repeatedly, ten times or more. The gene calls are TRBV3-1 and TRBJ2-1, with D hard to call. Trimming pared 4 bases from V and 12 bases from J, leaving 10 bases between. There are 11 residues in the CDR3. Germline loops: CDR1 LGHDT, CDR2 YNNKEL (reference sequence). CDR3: CASSLDGGQFF. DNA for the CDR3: TGTGCCAGCAGCCTAGATGGCGGGCAGTTCTTC.

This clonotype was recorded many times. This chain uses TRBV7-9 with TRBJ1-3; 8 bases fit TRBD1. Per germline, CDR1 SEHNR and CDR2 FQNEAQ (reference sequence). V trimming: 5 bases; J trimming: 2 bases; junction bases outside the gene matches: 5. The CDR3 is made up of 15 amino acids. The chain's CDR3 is CASSQQQGAGNTIYF. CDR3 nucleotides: TGTGCCAGCAGCCAACAACAGGGGGCTGGAAACACCATATATTTT.

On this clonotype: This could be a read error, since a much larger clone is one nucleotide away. The CDR3 DNA reads TGTGCCACCCTACTCGCAGGCGCCCTTGAAAAACTGTTTTTT. Translation gives CATLLAGALEKLFF. The chain carries TRBV28 and TRBJ1-4; no definite D call. Germline values: CDR1 MDHEN, CDR2 SYDVKM. The CDR3 covers 14 residues. V lost 10 bases and J lost 7, with 19 bases in between.

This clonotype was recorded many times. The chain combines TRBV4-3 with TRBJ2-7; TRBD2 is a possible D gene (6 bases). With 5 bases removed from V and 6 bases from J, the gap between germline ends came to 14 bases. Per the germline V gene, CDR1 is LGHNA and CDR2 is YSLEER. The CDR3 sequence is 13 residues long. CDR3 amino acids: CASSAQTSFEQYF. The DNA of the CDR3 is TGCGCCAGCAGCGCCCAAACTAGCTTCGAGCAGTACTTC.

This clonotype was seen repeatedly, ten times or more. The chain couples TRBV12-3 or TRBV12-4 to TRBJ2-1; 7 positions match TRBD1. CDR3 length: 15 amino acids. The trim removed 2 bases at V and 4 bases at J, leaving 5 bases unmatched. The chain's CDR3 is CASSLRTGGYNEQFF. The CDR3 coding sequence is TGTGCCAGCAGTTTAAGGACAGGCGGTTACAATGAGCAGTTCTTC.

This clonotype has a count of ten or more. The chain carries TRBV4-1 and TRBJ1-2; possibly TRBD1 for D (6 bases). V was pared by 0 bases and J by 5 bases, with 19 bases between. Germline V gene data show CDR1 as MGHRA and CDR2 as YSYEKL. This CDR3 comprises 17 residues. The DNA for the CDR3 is TGCGCCAGCAGCCAAGATGTTTCTGGGGGCGCTAGATATGGCTACACCTTC. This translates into CASSQDVSGGARYGYTF.

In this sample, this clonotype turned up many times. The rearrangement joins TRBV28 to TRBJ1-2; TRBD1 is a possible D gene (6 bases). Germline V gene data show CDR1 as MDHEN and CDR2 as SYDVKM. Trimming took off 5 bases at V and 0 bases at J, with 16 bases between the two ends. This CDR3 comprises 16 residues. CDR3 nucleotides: TGTGCCAGCAGTGTAATTCGGACAGCAGCTAACTATGGCTACACCTTC. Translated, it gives CASSVIRTAANYGYTF.